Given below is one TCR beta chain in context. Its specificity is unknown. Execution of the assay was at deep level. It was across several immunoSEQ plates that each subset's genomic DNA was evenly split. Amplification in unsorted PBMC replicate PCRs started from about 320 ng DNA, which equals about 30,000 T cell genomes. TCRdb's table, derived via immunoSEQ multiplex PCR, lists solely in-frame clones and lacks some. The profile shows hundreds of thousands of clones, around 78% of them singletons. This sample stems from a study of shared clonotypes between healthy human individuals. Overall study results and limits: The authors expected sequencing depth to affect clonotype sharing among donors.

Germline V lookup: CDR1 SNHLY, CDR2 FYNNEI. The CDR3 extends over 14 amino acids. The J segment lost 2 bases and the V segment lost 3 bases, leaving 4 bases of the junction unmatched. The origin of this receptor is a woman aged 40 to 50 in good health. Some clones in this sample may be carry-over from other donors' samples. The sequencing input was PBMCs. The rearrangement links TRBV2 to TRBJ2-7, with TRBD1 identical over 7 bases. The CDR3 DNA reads TGTGCCAGCAGTGACCGGGACAGTGCCTACGAGCAGTACTTC. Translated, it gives CASSDRDSAYEQYF.